This T cell receptor (beta chain) derives from a study of ipilimumab plus nivolumab after autologous stem cell transplantation. On the study more broadly: Typical patient got a handful of ipilimumab doses and seven to nine nivolumab doses (median). Myeloma patients were high-risk transplant-naive or relapsed within 3 years of first autologous transplant.

Generated by immunoSEQ multiplex PCR, the TCRdb table keeps only in-frame clones and is missing some. The sample shows tens of thousands of clones, 80% to 95% of them seen only once. On this clone itself: Its antigen remains unknown.

Study-wide points: Per the authors, repertoire, Treg and microbiota data justify further study.

Starting 14 to 28 days after autologous transplant, ipilimumab 1 mg/kg was given. Trimming removed 3 bases from V and 7 bases from J, with 10 bases in between. Germline CDR1 LGHNA, CDR2 YNFKEQ. The CDR3 totals 12 residues. This clonotype originated in a male donor with multiple myeloma. This sample comprised PBMCs, obtained in a trial of ipilimumab plus nivolumab as post-transplant consolidation. The chain has TRBV4-2 and TRBJ2-7; D gene unclear. CDR3 loop: CASSHPGGEQYF. In nucleotides, the CDR3 is TGTGCCAGCAGCCACCCGGGTGGGGAGCAGTACTTC.